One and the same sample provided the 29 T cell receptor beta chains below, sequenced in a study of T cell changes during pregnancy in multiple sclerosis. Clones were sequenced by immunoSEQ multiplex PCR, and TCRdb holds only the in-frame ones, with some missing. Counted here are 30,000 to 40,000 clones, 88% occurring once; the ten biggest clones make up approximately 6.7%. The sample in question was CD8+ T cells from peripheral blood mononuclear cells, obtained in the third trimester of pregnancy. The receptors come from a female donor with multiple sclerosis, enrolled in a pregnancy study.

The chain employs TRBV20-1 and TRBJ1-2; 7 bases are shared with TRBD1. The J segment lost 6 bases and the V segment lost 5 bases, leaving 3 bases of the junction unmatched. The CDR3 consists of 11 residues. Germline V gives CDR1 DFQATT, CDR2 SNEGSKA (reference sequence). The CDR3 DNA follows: TGCAGTGCTGGACAGGTCGATGGCTACACCTTC. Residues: CSAGQVDGYTF.

CDR3 sequence: CATSREAKPQHF. In DNA form, the CDR3 reads TGTGCCACCAGCAGAGAAGCTAAGCCCCAGCATTTT. The V and J genes are TRBV15 and TRBJ1-5; D unclear. CDR1 is LNHNV and CDR2 is YYDKDF in the germline V gene (reference sequence). The germline V and J ends were trimmed by 0 bases and 8 bases, with 5 bases remaining between them. This CDR3 has 12 residues.

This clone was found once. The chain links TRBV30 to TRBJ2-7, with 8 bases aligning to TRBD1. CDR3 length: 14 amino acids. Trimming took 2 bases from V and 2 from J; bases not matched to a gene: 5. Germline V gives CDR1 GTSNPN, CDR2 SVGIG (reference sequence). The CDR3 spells CAWSPGQGAYEQYF. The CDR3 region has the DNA TGTGCCTGGAGTCCCGGACAGGGAGCCTACGAGCAGTACTTC.

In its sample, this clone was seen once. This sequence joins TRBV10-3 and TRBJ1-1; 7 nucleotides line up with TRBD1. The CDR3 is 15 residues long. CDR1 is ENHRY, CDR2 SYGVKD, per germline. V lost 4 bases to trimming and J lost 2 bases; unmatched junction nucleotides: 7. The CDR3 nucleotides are TGTGCCATCAGTGGCCGGGACAGCGACAACACTGAAGCTTTCTTT. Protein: CAISGRDSDNTEAFF.

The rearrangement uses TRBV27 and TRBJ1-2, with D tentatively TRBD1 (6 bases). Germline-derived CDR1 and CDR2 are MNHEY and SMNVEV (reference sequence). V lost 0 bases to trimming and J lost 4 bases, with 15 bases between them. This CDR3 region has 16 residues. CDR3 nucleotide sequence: TGTGCCAGCAGTTTATCCCCCCGGGGGGCGGGCTATGGCTACACCTTC. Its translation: CASSLSPRGAGYGYTF.

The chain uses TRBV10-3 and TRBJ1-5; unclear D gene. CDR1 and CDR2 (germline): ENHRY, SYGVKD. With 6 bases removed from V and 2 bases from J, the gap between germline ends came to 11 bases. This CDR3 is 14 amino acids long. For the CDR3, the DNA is TGTGCCATCAGACCTCACGGGGGCAATCAGCCCCAGCATTTT. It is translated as CAIRPHGGNQPQHF.

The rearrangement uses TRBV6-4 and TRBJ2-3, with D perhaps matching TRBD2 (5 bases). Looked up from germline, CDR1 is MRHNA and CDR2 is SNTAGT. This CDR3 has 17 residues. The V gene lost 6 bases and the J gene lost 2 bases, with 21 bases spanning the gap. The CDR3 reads CASSSVEGPDYTDTQYF. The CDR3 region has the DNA TGTGCCAGCAGCTCTGTAGAGGGCCCAGACTACACAGATACGCAGTATTTT.

Here the CDR3 DNA reads TGTGCCAGCAGCCCCCAGGGGTGGCGGGACAGCAACTATGGCTACACCTTC. Encoded protein: CASSPQGWRDSNYGYTF. This chain connects TRBV21-1 to TRBJ1-2; no DNA check was done on the table's D call, TRBD1. TRBV21-1 has pseudogene status. This CDR3 is 17 amino acids long.

The CDR3 DNA follows: TGTGCCAGCAGGTTGGGACTCGGCGAGCAGTACTTC. This translates into CASRLGLGEQYF. The rearrangement links TRBV28 to TRBJ2-7; D possibly corresponds to TRBD2 (6 bases). Trimming cost V 6 bases and J 6 bases, with 12 bases left between them. Germline assignment: CDR1 MDHEN and CDR2 SYDVKM. CDR3 length equals 12 residues.

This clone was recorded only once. In DNA form, the CDR3 reads TGTGCCAGCAGCGGTGACGGGTTACACTGGGAGACCCAGTACTTC. Encoded protein: CASSGDGLHWETQYF. The V and J genes are TRBV9 and TRBJ2-5; no clear D. The V end lost 3 bases, the J end lost 5 bases, and 17 bases lay between the germline ends. This CDR3 has 15 residues. CDR1 is SGDLS and CDR2 is YYNGEE in the germline V gene. Using reference TRBV9 and TRBJ2-5 for the parts outside the CDR3, the full variable domain is DSGVTQTPKHLITATGQRVTLRCSPRSGDLSVYWYQQSLDQGLQFLIQYYNGEERAKGNILERFSAQQFPDLHSELNLSSLELGDSALYFCASSGDGLHWETQYFGPGTRLLVL.

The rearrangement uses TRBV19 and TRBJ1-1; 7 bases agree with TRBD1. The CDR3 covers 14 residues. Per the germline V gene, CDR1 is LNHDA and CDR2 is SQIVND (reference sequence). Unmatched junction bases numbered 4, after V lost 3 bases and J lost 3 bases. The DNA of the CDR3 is TGTGCCAGTAGTATCTACGGGACAGACACTGAAGCTTTCTTT. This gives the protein CASSIYGTDTEAFF.

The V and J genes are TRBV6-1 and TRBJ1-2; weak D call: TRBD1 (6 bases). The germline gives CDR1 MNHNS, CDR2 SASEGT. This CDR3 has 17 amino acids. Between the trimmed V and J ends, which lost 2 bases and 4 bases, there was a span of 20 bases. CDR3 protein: CASSEFRGGPRIYGYTF. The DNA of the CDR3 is TGTGCCAGCAGTGAATTCAGGGGCGGACCGCGGATCTATGGCTACACCTTC.

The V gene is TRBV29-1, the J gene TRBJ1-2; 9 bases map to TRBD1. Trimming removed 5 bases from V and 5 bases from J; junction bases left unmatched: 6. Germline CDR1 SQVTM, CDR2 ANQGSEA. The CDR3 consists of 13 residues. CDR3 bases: TGCAGCGTTAGGACAGGGGAGGGTTATGGCTACACCTTC. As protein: CSVRTGEGYGYTF.

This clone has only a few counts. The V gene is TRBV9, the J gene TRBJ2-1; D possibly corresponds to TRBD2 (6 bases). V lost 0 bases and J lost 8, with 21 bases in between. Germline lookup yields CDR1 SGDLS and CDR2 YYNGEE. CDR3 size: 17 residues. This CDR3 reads CASSVGAVGGKLYEQFF. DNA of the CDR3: TGTGCCAGCAGCGTAGGGGCTGTGGGGGGTAAATTATATGAGCAGTTCTTC.

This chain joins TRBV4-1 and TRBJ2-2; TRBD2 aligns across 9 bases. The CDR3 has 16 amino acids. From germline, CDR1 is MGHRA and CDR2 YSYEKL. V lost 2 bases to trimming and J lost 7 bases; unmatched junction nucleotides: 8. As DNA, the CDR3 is TGCGCCAGCAGCCAATATCAGCGGGGGGCCATCGGGGAGCTGTTTTTT. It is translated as CASSQYQRGAIGELFF.

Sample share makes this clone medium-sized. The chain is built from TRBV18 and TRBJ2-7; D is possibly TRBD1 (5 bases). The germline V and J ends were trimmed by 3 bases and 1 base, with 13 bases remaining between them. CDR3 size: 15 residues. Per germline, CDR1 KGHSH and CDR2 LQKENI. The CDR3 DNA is TGTGCCAGCTCACCCAAGACGACAGAGTCCTACGAGCAGTACTTC. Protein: CASSPKTTESYEQYF.

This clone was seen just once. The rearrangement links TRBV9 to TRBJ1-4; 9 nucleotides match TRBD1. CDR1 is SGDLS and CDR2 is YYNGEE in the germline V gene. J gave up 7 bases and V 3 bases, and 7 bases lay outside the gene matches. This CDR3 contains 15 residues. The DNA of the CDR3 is TGTGCCAGCAGCGGGCCGGGACAGGGCGGTGAAAAACTGTTTTTT. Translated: CASSGPGQGGEKLFF.

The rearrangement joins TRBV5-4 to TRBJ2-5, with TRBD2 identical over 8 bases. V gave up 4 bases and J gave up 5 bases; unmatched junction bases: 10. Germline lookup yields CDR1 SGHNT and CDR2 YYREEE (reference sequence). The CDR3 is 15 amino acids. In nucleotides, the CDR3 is TGTGCCAGCAGCGACGGGGGGGGCGGTATTGAGACCCAGTACTTC. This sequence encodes CASSDGGGGIETQYF.

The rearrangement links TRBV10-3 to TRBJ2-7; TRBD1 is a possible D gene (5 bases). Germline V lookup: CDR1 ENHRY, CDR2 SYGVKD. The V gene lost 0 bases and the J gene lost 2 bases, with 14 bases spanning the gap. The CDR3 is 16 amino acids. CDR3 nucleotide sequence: TGTGCCATCAGTGAGTCGGCGACAGCCGTAACCTACGAGCAGTACTTC. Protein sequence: CAISESATAVTYEQYF.

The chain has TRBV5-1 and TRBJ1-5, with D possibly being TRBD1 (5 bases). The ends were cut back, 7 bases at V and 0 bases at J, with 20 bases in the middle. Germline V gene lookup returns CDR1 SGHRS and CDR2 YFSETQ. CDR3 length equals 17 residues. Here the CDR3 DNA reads TGCGCCAGCGGCAATGGGGGGTTCGTACTTAGCAATCAGCCCCAGCATTTT. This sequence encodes CASGNGGFVLSNQPQHF.

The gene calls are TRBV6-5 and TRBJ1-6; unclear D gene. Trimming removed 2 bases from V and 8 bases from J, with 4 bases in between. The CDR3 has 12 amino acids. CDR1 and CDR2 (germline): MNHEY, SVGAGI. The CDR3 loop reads CASSYTDSPLHF. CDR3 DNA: TGTGCCAGCAGTTACACTGATTCACCCCTCCACTTT.

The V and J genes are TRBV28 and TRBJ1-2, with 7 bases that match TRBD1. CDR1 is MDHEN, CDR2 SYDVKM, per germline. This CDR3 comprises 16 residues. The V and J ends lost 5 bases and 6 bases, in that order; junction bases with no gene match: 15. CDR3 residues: CASSQLPTGSPHGYTF. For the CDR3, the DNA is TGTGCCAGCAGTCAACTACCGACAGGGAGCCCACATGGCTACACCTTC.

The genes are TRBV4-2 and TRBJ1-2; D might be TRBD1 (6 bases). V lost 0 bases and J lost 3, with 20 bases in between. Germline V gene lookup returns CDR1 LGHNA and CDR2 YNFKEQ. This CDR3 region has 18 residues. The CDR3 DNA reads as TGTGCCAGCAGCCAAGAACCTACGGGAGGGGGAGGGGACTATGGCTACACCTTC. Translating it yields CASSQEPTGGGGDYGYTF.

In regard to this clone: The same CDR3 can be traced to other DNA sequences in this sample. The CDR3 bases are TGTGCCAGCAGTGCCGGACTAGCGGGGGGGCCGGATACGCAGTATTTT. It is translated as CASSAGLAGGPDTQYF. The chain combines TRBV6-4 with TRBJ2-3; 15 bases line up with TRBD2. Germline-derived CDR1 and CDR2 are MRHNA and SNTAGT. The CDR3 has 16 amino acids. Trimming at V came to 4 bases and at J to 6 bases, leaving 5 bases not matched to a gene.

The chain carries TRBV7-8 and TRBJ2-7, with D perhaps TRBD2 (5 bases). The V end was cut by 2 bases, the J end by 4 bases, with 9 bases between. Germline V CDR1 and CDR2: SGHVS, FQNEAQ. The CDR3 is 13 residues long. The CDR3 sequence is CASSLWGEYEQYF. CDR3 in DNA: TGTGCCAGCAGCTTATGGGGAGAGTACGAGCAGTACTTC. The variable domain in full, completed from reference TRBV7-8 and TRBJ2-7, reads GAGVSQSPRYKVAKRGQDVALRCDPISGHVSLFWYQQALGQGPEFLTYFQNEAQLDKSGLPSDRFFAERPEGSVSTLKIQRTQQEDSAVYLCASSLWGEYEQYFGPGTRLTVT.

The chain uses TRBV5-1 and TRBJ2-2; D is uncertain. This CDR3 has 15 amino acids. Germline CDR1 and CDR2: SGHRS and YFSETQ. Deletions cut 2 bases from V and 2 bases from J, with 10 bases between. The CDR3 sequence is CASSFSRLNTGELFF. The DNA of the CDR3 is TGCGCCAGCAGCTTCTCCAGATTAAACACCGGGGAGCTGTTTTTT.

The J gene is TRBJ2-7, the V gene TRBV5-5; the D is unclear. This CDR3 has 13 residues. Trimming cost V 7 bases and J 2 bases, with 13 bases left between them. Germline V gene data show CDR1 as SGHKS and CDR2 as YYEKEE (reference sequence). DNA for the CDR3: TGTGCCAGCTGGGTCGGCGGCACCTACGAGCAGTACTTC. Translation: CASWVGGTYEQYF. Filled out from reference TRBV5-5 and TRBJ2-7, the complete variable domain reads DAGVTQSPTHLIKTRGQQVTLRCSPISGHKSVSWYQQVLGQGPQFIFQYYEKEERGRGNFPDRFSARQFPNYSSELNVNALLLGDSALYLCASWVGGTYEQYFGPGTRLTVT.

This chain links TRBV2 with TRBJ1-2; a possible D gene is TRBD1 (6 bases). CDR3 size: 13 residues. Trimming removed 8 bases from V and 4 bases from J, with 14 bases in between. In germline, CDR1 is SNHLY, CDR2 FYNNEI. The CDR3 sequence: CASGDTLSYGYTF. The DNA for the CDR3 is TGTGCCAGCGGGGACACTTTATCCTATGGCTACACCTTC.

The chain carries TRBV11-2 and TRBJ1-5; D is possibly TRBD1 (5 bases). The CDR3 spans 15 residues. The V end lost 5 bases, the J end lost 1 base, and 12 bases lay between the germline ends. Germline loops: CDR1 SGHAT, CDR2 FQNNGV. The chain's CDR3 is CASSPAGESNQPQHF. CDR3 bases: TGTGCCAGCAGCCCCGCGGGGGAGAGCAATCAGCCCCAGCATTTT.